This T cell receptor beta chain stems from a study of blood T cell repertoires in COVID-19. Across the study: The origin of the acute and convalescent COVID-19 samples was the United States, Italy and Spain.

The CDR3 is 17 residues long. V dropped 1 base and J dropped 0 bases, with 10 bases sitting between them. Germline-derived CDR1 and CDR2 are LNHDA and SQIVND (reference sequence). Data came from immunoSEQ multiplex PCR; TCRdb stores just in-frame clones and leaves some out. This table has 100,000 or so clones, 70% to 90% appearing once. The TCR comes from a man aged 55 to 70 with acute or convalescent COVID-19. The sample was peripheral blood. This chain uses TRBV19 with TRBJ2-6; the D is unclear. CDR3 sequence reads: CASSIVLQSSGANVLTF. DNA for the CDR3: TGTGCCAGTAGTATAGTACTCCAAAGCTCTGGGGCCAACGTCCTGACTTTC.